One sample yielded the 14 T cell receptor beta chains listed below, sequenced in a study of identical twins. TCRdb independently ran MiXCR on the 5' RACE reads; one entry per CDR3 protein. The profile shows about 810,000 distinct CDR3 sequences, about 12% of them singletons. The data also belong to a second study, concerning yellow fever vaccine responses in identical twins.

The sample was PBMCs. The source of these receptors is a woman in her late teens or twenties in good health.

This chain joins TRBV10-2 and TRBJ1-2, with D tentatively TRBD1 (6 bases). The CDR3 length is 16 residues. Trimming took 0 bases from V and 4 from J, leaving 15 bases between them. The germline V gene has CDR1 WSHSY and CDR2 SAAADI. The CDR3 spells CASSESAVTGFYGYTF. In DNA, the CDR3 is TGCGCCAGCAGTGAGTCGGCGGTCACAGGGTTCTATGGCTACACCTTC.

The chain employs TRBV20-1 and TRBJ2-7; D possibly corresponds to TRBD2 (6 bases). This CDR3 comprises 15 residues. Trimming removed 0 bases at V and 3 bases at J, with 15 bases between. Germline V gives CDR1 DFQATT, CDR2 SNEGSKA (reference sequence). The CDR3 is CSARDLGRNYYEQYF. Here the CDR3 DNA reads TGCAGTGCTAGAGATTTGGGGAGGAACTACTACGAGCAGTACTTC.

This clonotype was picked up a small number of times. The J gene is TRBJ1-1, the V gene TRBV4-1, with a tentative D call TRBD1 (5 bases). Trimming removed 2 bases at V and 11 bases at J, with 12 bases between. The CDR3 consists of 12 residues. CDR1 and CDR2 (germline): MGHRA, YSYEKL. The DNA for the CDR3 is TGCGCCAGCAGCCAACCCGGGACCGGGGCTTTCTTT. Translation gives CASSQPGTGAFF.

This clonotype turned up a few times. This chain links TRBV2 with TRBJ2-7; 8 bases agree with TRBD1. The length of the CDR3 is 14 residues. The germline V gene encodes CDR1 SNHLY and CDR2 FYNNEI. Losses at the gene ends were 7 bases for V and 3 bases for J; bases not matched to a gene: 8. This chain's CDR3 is CASKFYGTGYEQYV. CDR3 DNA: TGTGCCAGCAAGTTTTACGGGACAGGCTACGAGCAGTACGTC.

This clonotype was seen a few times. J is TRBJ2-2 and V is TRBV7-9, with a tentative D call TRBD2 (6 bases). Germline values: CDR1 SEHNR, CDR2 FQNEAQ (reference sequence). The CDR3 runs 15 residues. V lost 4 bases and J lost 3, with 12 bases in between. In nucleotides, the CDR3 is TGTGCCAGCAGCTCCTTCGGGACTCACACCGGGGAGCTGTTTTTT. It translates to CASSSFGTHTGELFF.

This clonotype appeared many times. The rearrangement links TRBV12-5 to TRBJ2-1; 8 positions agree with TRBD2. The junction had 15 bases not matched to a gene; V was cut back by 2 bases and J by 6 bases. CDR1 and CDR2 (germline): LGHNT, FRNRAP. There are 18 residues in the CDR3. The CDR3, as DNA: TGTGCTAGTGGTTTGACCCCAAGCGGGAGTTTTAGTGTCAATGAGCAGTTCTTC. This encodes CASGLTPSGSFSVNEQFF.

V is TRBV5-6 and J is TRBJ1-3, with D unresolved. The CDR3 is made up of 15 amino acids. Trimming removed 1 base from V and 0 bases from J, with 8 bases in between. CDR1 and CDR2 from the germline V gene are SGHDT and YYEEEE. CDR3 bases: TGTGCCAGCAGCTTGCCCGTCCACTCTGGAAACACCATATATTTT. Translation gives CASSLPVHSGNTIYF.

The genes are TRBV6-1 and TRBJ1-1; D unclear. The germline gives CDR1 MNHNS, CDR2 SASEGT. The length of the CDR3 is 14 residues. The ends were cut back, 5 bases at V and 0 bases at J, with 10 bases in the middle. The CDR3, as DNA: TGTGCCAGCAGTTTCAACACCTTGAACACTGAAGCTTTCTTT. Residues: CASSFNTLNTEAFF.

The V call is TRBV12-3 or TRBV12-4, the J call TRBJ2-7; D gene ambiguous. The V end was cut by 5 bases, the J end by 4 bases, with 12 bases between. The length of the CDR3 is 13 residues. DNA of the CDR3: TGTGCCAGCAGTCCCCTGGACGGGTACGAGCAGTACTTC. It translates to CASSPLDGYEQYF.

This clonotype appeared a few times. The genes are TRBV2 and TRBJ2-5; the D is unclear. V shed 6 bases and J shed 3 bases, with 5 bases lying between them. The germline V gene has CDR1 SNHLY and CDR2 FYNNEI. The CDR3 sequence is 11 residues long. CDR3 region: CASRPEETQYF. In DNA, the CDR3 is TGTGCCAGCAGGCCCGAAGAGACCCAGTACTTC.

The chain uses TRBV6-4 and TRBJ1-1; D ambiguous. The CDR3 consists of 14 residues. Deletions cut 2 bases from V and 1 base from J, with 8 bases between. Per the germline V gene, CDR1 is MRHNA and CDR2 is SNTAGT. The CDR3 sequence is CASSDGGSNTEAFF. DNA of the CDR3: TGTGCCAGCAGTGACGGAGGATCGAACACTGAAGCTTTCTTT.

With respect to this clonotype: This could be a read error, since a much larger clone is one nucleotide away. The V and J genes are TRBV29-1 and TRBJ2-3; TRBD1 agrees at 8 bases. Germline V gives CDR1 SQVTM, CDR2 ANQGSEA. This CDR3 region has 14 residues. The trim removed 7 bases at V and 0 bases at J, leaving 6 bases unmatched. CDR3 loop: CSGWDRFSTDTQYF. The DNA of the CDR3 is TGCAGCGGCTGGGACAGGTTCAGCACAGATACGCAGTATTTT.

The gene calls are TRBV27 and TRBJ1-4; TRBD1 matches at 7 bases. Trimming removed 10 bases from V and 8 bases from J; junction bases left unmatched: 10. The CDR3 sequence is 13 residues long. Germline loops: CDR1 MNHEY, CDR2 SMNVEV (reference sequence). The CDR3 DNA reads TGTGCCACCCAGGGCAGGGGGGCAGAAAAACTGTTTTTT. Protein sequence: CATQGRGAEKLFF.

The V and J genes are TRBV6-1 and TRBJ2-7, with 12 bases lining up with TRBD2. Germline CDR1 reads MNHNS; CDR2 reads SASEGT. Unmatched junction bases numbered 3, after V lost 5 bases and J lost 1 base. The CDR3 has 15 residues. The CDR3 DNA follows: TGTGCCAGCAGTCCGGGACTAGCGGGTTCCTACGAGCAGTACGTC. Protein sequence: CASSPGLAGSYEQYV.